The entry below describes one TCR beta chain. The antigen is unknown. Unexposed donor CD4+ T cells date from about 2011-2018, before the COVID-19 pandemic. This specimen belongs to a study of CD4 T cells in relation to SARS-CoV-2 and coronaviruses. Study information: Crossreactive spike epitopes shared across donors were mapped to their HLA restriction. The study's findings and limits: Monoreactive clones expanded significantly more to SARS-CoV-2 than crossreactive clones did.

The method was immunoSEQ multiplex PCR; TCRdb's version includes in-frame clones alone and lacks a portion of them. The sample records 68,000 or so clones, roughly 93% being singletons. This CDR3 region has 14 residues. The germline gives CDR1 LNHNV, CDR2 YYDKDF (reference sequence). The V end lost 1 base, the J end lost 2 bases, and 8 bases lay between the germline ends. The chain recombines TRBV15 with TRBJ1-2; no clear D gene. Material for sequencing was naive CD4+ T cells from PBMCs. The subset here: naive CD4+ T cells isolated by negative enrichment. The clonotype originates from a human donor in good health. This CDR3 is CATSRANSNYGYTF. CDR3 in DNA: TGTGCCACCAGCAGAGCGAACAGCAACTATGGCTACACCTTC.